Listed below are T cell receptor beta chains from one sample, sequenced in a study of post-analysis software for immune sequencing data. TCRdb itself ran the PCR reads through MiXCR, one entry per CDR3 protein. Of 250,000 to 300,000 distinct CDR3 sequences listed, 30% to 45% are singletons. Specimen: blood. Every receptor here comes from a girl aged 10 to 17 with multiple sclerosis. The CDR3 runs from the conserved cysteine through the conserved F or W. D genes are given only for firm matches. Some rows have no size entry. The others give once, few or many, or a class for an expanded clone.

D,V,J,size,CDR3,DNA
-,TRBV6-1,TRBJ2-2,once,CASSEAPLSLRFF,TGTGCCAGCAGTGAAGCCCCCCTCAGTTTACGGTTTTTT
-,TRBV20-1,TRBJ1-2,many,CSARDDRSAEGYTF,TGCAGTGCTAGAGATGATCGGAGTGCTGAGGGCTACACCTTC
-,TRBV13,TRBJ2-5,-,CASSSVQGAQETRYF,TGTGCCAGCAGCTCGGTCCAAGGGGCTCAAGAGACCCGGTACTTC
-,TRBV28,TRBJ1-1,many,CASSFWLRGFDTEAFF,TGTGCCAGCAGTTTCTGGTTAAGGGGGTTCGACACTGAAGCTTTCTTT
TRBD2,TRBV18,TRBJ2-4,many,CASSPGVWAGVAKNIQYF,TGTGCCAGCTCACCAGGCGTTTGGGCGGGAGTTGCCAAAAACATTCAGTACTTC
TRBD1,TRBV5-1,TRBJ2-5,-,CASIWTGGAGETQYF,TGCGCCAGCATTTGGACAGGGGGCGCGGGAGAGACCCAGTACTTC
-,TRBV29-1,TRBJ1-3,-,CSFSFGGNTIYF,TGCAGCTTCAGTTTCGGAGGAAACACCATATATTTT
-,TRBV29-1,TRBJ1-1,-,CSVGSGPTEAFF,TGCAGCGTTGGGAGTGGGCCCACTGAAGCTTTCTTT
-,TRBV7-9,TRBJ2-3,many,CASSLMGSTDTQYF,TGTGCCAGCAGCTTAATGGGATCCACAGATACGCAGTATTTT
-,TRBV5-1,TRBJ2-1,many,CASSLEGGAYNEQFF,TGCGCCAGCAGCTTGGAGGGGGGGGCCTACAATGAGCAGTTCTTC
-,TRBV30,TRBJ2-1,-,CAWSGSRGNEQFF,TGTGCCTGGAGTGGAAGCCGAGGGAATGAGCAGTTCTTC
TRBD1,TRBV7-6,TRBJ2-7,many,CASSSTGDFSYEQYF,TGTGCCAGCAGCTCTACAGGGGATTTCTCCTACGAGCAGTACTTC
TRBD1,TRBV4-1,TRBJ2-7,-,CASSQQQGATGSYEQYF,TGCGCCAGCAGCCAACAACAGGGGGCTACGGGCTCCTACGAGCAGTACTTC
-,TRBV20-1,TRBJ2-3,-,CSATNPPDTDTQYF,TGCAGTGCCACAAACCCTCCGGACACAGATACGCAGTATTTT
TRBD1,TRBV5-1,TRBJ1-1,-,CASSGGQVMNTEAFF,TGCGCCAGCAGCGGAGGACAGGTCATGAACACTGAAGCTTTCTTT
TRBD2,TRBV12-3/TRBV12-4,TRBJ2-5,-,CASSNAGGSNEQYF,TGTGCCAGCAGTAACGCGGGAGGGAGCAATGAGCAGTACTTC
TRBD1,TRBV7-2,TRBJ1-6,many,CASSLDSTGYNSPLHF,TGTGCCAGCAGCTTAGACTCGACAGGGTATAATTCACCCCTCCACTTT
-,TRBV6-1,TRBJ1-5,-,CASSEADSGSQPQHF,TGTGCCAGCAGTGAAGCCGATTCTGGTTCCCAGCCCCAGCATTTT
-,TRBV10-3,TRBJ1-1,many,CAIGGRGPDTEAFF,TGTGCCATCGGGGGGAGGGGACCGGACACTGAAGCTTTCTTT
TRBD1,TRBV20-1,TRBJ2-5,-,CSASEIWSGTAQETQYF,TGCAGTGCTAGTGAGATTTGGTCCGGGACAGCCCAAGAGACCCAGTACTTC
TRBD1,TRBV29-1,TRBJ1-2,many,CSVDRGGYGYTF,TGCAGCGTTGACAGGGGGGGCTATGGCTACACCTTC
-,TRBV12-3/TRBV12-4,TRBJ2-1,many,CASSPLRAGPDNEQFF,TGTGCCAGCAGTCCTCTTAGGGCGGGACCAGACAATGAGCAGTTCTTC
-,TRBV15,TRBJ2-5,-,CATLEGGGQETQYF,TGTGCCACCTTAGAGGGGGGCGGCCAAGAGACCCAGTACTTC
-,TRBV27,TRBJ2-5,many,CASSAGLLQETQYF,TGTGCCAGCAGTGCGGGACTGCTCCAAGAGACCCAGTACTTC
-,TRBV20-1,TRBJ1-2,-,CSASSGHRYGYTF,TGCAGTGCTAGTTCGGGACATCGCTATGGCTACACCTTC
-,TRBV24-1,TRBJ1-5,many,CATSDTNQPQHF,TGTGCCACCAGTGACACCAATCAGCCCCAGCATTTT
TRBD1,TRBV29-1,TRBJ2-5,many,CSVEQGAVETQYF,TGCAGCGTTGAACAGGGGGCTGTAGAGACCCAGTACTTC
-,TRBV6-1,TRBJ1-1,-,CASSFPEVEAFF,TGTGCCAGCAGTTTCCCGGAGGTAGAAGCTTTCTTT
-,TRBV5-1,TRBJ1-5,-,CASSLGGRNQPQHF,TGCGCCAGCAGCTTGGGGGGCAGGAATCAGCCCCAGCATTTT
-,TRBV24-1,TRBJ2-6,many,CATSDLPDRVGAGANVLTF,TGTGCCACCAGTGATTTGCCCGACAGAGTAGGGGCTGGGGCCAACGTCCTGACTTTC
-,TRBV7-2,TRBJ1-5,many,CASSQPGSNQPQHF,TGTGCCAGCAGCCAGCCGGGGAGCAATCAGCCCCAGCATTTT
TRBD2,TRBV6-6,TRBJ2-2,-,CASRPALAGTGKLFF,TGTGCCAGCAGGCCCGCCCTAGCGGGGACCGGGAAGCTGTTTTTT
-,TRBV29-1,TRBJ1-2,many,CSVVGLDGYTF,TGCAGCGTTGTGGGGTTGGATGGCTACACCTTC
TRBD2,TRBV20-1,TRBJ2-1,-,CSAFLTSGRVDEQFF,TGCAGTGCTTTTCTTACTAGCGGGAGGGTAGATGAGCAGTTCTTC
-,TRBV6-5,TRBJ1-2,many,CASSYSASDGYTF,TGTGCCAGCAGTTACTCGGCTTCGGATGGCTACACCTTC
-,TRBV7-3,TRBJ2-1,many,CASSPREREYNEQFF,TGTGCCAGCAGCCCCCGGGAGAGAGAATACAATGAGCAGTTCTTC
-,TRBV5-1,TRBJ2-5,once,CASSLVRKQYF,TGCGCCAGCAGCTTGGTCCGTAAGCAGTACTTC
-,TRBV20-1,TRBJ2-1,many,CSAPEKGWHEQFF,TGCAGCGCACCGGAGAAGGGGTGGCATGAGCAGTTCTTC
-,TRBV5-1,TRBJ1-2,few,CASSLANPSDGYTF,TGCGCCAGCAGCTTGGCCAATCCATCTGATGGCTACACCTTC
-,TRBV29-1,TRBJ2-1,-,CSVPGLYNEQFF,TGCAGCGTTCCGGGACTTTACAATGAGCAGTTCTTC
-,TRBV5-1,TRBJ1-1,many,CASSLDPGVNTEAFF,TGCGCCAGCAGCTTGGACCCAGGGGTGAACACTGAAGCTTTCTTT
-,TRBV20-1,TRBJ2-5,many,CSAPVGIAEETQYF,TGCAGTGCTCCCGTCGGGATAGCGGAAGAGACCCAGTACTTC
-,TRBV10-3,TRBJ2-3,-,CAISDGTVSDTQYF,TGTGCCATCAGTGACGGGACGGTGTCCGATACGCAGTATTTT
TRBD1,TRBV4-2,TRBJ2-3,-,CASSQDWGQSTDTQYF,TGTGCCAGCAGCCAAGATTGGGGACAGTCTACAGATACGCAGTATTTT
-,TRBV18,TRBJ2-3,few,CASSPRQGADTQYF,TGTGCCAGCTCACCAAGGCAGGGCGCGGATACGCAGTATTTT
-,TRBV12-5,TRBJ2-2,once,CASGLRQGNTGELFF,TGTGCTAGTGGCCTTCGGCAGGGAAACACCGGGGAGCTGTTTTTT
TRBD1,TRBV3-1,TRBJ2-2,-,CASSPEGQGPRELFF,TGTGCCAGCAGCCCAGAGGGACAGGGCCCGCGGGAGCTGTTTTTT
-,TRBV12-3/TRBV12-4,TRBJ1-6,many,CASAREAKTSPLHF,TGTGCCAGCGCCAGGGAGGCCAAAACCTCACCCCTCCACTTT
-,TRBV3-1,TRBJ2-1,many,CASSQEGLDNEQFF,TGTGCCAGCAGCCAGGAGGGACTTGACAATGAGCAGTTCTTC
-,TRBV19,TRBJ1-5,-,CASSSSFGQGGKQPQHF,TGTGCCAGTAGTTCCTCCTTTGGCCAGGGAGGCAAGCAGCCCCAGCATTTT
TRBD2,TRBV6-1,TRBJ2-1,-,CASSDIRLAALREQFF,TGTGCCAGCAGCGATATTAGACTAGCGGCCCTTAGGGAGCAGTTCTTC
-,TRBV4-2,TRBJ2-1,-,CASSRDRDLTYNEQFF,TGTGCCAGCAGCCGAGACCGGGACCTGACCTACAATGAGCAGTTCTTC
TRBD1,TRBV14,TRBJ1-2,many,CASSPSRQGSNYGYTF,TGTGCCAGCAGCCCCTCCCGACAGGGTTCAAACTATGGCTACACCTTC
TRBD1,TRBV29-1,TRBJ2-1,many,CSGLQGLYDNEQFF,TGCAGCGGGCTACAGGGGCTCTACGACAATGAGCAGTTCTTC
TRBD2,TRBV28,TRBJ2-4,many,CASGGTSVAKNIQYF,TGTGCCAGCGGCGGGACTAGCGTAGCCAAAAACATTCAGTACTTC